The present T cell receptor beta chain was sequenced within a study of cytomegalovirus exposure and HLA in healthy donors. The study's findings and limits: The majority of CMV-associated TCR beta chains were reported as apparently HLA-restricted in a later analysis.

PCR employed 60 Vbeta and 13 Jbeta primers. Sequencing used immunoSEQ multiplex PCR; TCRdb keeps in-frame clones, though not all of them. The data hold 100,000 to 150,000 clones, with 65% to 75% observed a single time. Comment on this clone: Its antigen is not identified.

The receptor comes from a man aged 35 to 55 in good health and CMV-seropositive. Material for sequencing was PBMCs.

CDR3 residues: CATSRGQGDYGYTF. CDR3 DNA sequence: TGTGCCACCAGCAGGGGACAGGGAGACTATGGCTACACCTTC. This chain joins TRBV15 and TRBJ1-2; TRBD1 matches at 9 bases. Trimming at V came to 3 bases and at J to 3 bases, leaving 2 bases not matched to a gene. The CDR3 is 14 amino acids. Germline values: CDR1 LNHNV, CDR2 YYDKDF (reference sequence).